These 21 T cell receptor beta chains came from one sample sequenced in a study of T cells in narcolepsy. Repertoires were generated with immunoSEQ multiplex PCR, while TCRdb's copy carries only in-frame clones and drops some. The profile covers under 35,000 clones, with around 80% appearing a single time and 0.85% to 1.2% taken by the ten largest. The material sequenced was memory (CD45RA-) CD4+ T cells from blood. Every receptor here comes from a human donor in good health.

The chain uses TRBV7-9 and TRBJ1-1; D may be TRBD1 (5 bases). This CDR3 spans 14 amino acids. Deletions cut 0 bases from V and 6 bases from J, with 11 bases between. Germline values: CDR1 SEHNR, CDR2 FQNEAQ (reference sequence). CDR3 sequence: CASSLALGEAEAFF. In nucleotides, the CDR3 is TGTGCCAGCAGCTTAGCGCTGGGGGAGGCTGAAGCTTTCTTT.

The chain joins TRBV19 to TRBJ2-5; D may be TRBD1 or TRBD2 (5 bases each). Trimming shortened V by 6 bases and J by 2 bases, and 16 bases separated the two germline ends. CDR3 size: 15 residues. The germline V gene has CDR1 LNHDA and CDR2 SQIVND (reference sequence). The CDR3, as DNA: TGTGCCAGTAGCCGAGGGACGGACCCGCAAGAGACCCAGTACTTC. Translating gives CASSRGTDPQETQYF.

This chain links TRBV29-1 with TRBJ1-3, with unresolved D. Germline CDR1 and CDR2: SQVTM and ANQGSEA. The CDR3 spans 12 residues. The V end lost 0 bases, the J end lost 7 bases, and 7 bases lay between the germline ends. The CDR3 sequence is CSVEDTGNTIYF. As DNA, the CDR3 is TGCAGCGTTGAAGACACCGGCAACACCATATATTTT.

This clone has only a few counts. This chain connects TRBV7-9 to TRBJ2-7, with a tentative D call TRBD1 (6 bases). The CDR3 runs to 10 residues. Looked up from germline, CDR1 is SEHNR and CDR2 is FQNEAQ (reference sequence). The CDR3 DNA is TGTGCGACAGGTTTCTACGAGCAGTACTTC. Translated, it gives CATGFYEQYF.

The CDR3 DNA reads as TGTGCCAGCAGCCGGGCAAGCACAGATACGCAGTATTTT. Encoded protein: CASSRASTDTQYF. The chain links TRBV7-3 to TRBJ2-3; no clear D. Germline V gene data show CDR1 as SGHTA and CDR2 as FQGTGA. V dropped 5 bases and J dropped 0 bases, with 6 bases sitting between them. This CDR3 is 13 amino acids long.

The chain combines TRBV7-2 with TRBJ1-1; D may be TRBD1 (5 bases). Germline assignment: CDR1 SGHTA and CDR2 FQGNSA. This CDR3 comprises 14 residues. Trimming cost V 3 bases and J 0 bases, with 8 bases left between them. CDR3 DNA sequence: TGTGCCAGCAGCTTTGACAGACTGAACACTGAAGCTTTCTTT. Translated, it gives CASSFDRLNTEAFF.

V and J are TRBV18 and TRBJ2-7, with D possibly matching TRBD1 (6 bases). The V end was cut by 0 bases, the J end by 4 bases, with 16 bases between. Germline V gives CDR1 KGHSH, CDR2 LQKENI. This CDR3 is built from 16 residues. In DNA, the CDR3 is TGTGCCAGCTCACCACCTCGGCAGGGGCGAGATTACGAGCAGTACTTC. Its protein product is CASSPPRQGRDYEQYF.

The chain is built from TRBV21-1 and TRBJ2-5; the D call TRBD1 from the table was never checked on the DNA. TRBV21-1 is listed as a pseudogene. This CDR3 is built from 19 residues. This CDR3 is CASSLPLRQIIWGQETQYF. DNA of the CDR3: TGTGCCAGCAGCCTCCCTTTGAGACAGATTATATGGGGACAAGAGACCCAGTACTTC.

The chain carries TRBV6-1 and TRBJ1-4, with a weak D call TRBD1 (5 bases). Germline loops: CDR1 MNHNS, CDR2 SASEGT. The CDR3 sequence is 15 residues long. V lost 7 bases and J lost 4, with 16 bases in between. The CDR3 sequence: CASNPGDGGNEKLFF. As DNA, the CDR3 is TGTGCCAGCAACCCGGGGGACGGGGGTAATGAAAAACTGTTTTTT.

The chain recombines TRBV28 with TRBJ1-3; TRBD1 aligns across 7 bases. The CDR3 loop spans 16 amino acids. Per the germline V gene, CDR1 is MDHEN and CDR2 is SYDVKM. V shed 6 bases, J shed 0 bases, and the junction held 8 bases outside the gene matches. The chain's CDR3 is CASRSGTAASGNTIYF. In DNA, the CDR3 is TGTGCCAGCAGATCCGGGACAGCGGCCTCTGGAAACACCATATATTTT.

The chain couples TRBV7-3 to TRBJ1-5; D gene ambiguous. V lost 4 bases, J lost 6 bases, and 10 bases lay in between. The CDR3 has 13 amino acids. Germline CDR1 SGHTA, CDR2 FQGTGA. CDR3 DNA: TGTGCCAGCAGCTCCTCCTCCGGTCAGCCCCAGCATTTT. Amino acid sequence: CASSSSSGQPQHF.

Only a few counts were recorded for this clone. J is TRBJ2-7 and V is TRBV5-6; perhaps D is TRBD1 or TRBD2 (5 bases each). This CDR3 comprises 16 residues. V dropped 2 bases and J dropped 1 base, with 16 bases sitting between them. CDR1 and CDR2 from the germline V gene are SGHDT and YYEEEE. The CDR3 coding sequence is TGTGCCAGCAGCTTTCCCGGGACGGGGTCGTCCTACGAGCAGTACTTC. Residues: CASSFPGTGSSYEQYF.

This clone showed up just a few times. This CDR3 reads CSARDQKTQYF. Here the CDR3 DNA reads TGCAGTGCTAGAGATCAAAAGACCCAGTACTTC. The chain carries TRBV20-1 and TRBJ2-5; unclear D gene. This CDR3 has 11 amino acids. The germline gives CDR1 DFQATT, CDR2 SNEGSKA (reference sequence). Trimming stripped 0 bases from V and 6 bases from J, with 5 bases between.

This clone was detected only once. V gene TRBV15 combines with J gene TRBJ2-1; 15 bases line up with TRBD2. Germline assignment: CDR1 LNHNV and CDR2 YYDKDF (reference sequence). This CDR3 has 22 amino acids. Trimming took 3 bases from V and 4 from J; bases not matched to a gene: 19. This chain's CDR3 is CATSSPGTLGRTSGGAYNEQFF. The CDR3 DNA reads TGTGCCACCAGCAGCCCCGGGACCTTAGGTAGGACTAGCGGGGGGGCTTACAATGAGCAGTTCTTC.

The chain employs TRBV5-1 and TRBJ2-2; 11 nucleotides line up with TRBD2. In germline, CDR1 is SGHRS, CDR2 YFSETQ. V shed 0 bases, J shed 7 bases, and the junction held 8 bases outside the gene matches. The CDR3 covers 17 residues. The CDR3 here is CASSLVGSGRAGGELFF. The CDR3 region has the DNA TGCGCCAGCAGCTTGGTCGGTAGCGGGAGGGCCGGCGGGGAGCTGTTTTTT.

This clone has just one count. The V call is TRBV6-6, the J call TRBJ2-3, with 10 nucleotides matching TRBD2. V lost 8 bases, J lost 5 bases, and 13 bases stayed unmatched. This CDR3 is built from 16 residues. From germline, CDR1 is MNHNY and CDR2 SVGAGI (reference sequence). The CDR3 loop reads CASSESSGRVGDTQYF. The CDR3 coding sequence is TGTGCCAGCTCAGAATCTAGCGGGAGAGTAGGAGATACGCAGTATTTT.

The CDR3 loop reads CASSFNGGAVLDTGELFF. CDR3 in DNA: TGCGCCAGCAGCTTCAACGGCGGGGCAGTCCTCGACACCGGGGAGCTGTTTTTT. The rearrangement joins TRBV5-1 to TRBJ2-2; D may be TRBD2 (6 bases). Germline V gene lookup returns CDR1 SGHRS and CDR2 YFSETQ. Trimming took 2 bases from V and 3 from J, leaving 20 bases between them. This CDR3 contains 18 residues.

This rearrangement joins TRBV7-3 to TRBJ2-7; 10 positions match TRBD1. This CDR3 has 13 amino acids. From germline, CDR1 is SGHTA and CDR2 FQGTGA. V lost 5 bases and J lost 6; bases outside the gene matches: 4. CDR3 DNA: TGTGCCAGCAGCGGACAGGGGGATGGCGAGCAGTACTTC. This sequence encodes CASSGQGDGEQYF. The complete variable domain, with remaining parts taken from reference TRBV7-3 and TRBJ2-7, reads GAGVSQTPSNKVTEKGKYVELRCDPISGHTALYWYRQSLGQGPEFLIYFQGTGAADDSGLPNDRFFAVRPEGSVSTLKIQRTERGDSAVYLCASSGQGDGEQYFGPGTRLTVT.

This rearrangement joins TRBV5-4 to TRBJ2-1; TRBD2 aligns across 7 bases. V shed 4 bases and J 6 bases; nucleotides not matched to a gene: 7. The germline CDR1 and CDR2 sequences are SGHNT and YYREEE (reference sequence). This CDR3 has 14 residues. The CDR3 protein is CASSAREGSNEQFF. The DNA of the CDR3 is TGTGCCAGCAGCGCCAGGGAGGGGAGCAATGAGCAGTTCTTC.

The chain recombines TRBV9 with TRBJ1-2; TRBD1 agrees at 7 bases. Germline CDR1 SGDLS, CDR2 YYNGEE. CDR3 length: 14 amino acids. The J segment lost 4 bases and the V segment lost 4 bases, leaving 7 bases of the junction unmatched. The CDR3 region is CASSPDRNSYGYTF. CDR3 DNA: TGTGCCAGCAGCCCGGACAGGAACTCCTATGGCTACACCTTC.

Here the CDR3 DNA reads TGTGCCAGCTCAACTACTAGCGGGAGTAAGTTCGGCGAGCAGTTCTTC. Translating it yields CASSTTSGSKFGEQFF. The chain uses TRBV18 and TRBJ2-1, with TRBD2 matching over 11 bases. Germline CDR1 is KGHSH and CDR2 is LQKENI. J was trimmed by 10 bases and V by 5 bases; bases with no gene match: 13. The CDR3 is 16 residues long.